This section outlines one TCR beta chain sequence together with its context. Its target is not known. The data were taken from a study of molecular identifiers for immune sequencing clone quantification. Study-level findings and limits: Effector cells had over 98% of their molecules in clones above 20 RNA copies, while naive cells had under 1%. Barcodes shared by identical TCR molecules could lead to underestimated sizes of highly expanded clones.

Library preparation followed earlier protocols using designated TCR primers. MiXCR, applied by TCRdb to the PCR reads, yields one record per CDR3 protein. The sample yields approximately 550,000 distinct CDR3 sequences, 20% to 25% seen once. Sorting captured naive CD8 T cells as CD8+CD4-CCR7+CD45RA+. Sequencing was done on a sample of naive CD8+ T cells from blood, with Jurkat cell RNA spiked in. Stated subset: FACS-sorted CD8+CD4-CCR7+CD45RA+ naive T cells. The receptor was isolated from a human donor in good health. Some libraries in this study had Jurkat cell RNA spiked in.

CDR3 sequence: CASSYMGCADSPEAFF. DNA of the CDR3: TGTGCCAGCAGTTATATGGGGTGCGCGGACTCCCCTGAAGCTTTCTTT. The gene calls are TRBV6-2 or TRBV6-3 and TRBJ1-1; no clear D gene. This CDR3 comprises 16 residues. Germline V CDR1 and CDR2: MNHEY, SVGEGT. V was clipped by 3 bases and J by 6 bases, with 20 bases between them.